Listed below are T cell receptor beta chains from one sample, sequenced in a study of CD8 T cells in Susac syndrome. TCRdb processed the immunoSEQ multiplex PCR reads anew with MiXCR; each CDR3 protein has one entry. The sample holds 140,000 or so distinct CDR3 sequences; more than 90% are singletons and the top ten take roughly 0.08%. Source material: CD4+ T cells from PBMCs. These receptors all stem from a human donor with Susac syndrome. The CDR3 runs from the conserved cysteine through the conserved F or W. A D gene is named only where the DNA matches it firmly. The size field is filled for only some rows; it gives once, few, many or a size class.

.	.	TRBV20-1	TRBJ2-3	CSATPGRFGTDTQYF	TGCAGTGCCACCCCCGGGAGATTCGGCACAGATACGCAGTATTTT
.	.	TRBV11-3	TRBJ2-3	CASSPGGAADTQYF	TGTGCCAGCAGCCCTGGGGGAGCGGCAGATACGCAGTATTTT
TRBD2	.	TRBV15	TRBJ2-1	CATSRSSGGKFF	TGTGCCACCAGCAGATCTAGCGGGGGGAAGTTCTTC
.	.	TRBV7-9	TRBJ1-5	CASSALSGLTQPQHF	TGTGCCAGCAGCGCCCTGTCGGGGTTAACTCAGCCCCAGCATTTT
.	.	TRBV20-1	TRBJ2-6	CSARDLGTGANVLTF	TGCAGTGCTAGAGATCTAGGGACTGGGGCCAACGTCCTGACTTTC
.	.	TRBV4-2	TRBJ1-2	CASSQVAGDYGYTF	TGTGCCAGCAGCCAAGTGGCGGGGGACTATGGCTACACCTTC
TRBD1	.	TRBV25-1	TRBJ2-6	CASSEYSSRLRGPSGANVLTF	TGTGCCAGCAGTGAATATAGCAGCCGGCTAAGGGGGCCATCTGGGGCCAACGTCCTGACTTTC
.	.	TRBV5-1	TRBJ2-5	CASSSGDAGETQYF	TGCGCCAGCAGCTCTGGCGACGCGGGAGAGACCCAGTACTTC
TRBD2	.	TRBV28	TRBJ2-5	CASSPYSSAGLRETQYF	TGTGCCAGCAGTCCATATAGTTCGGCGGGACTACGGGAGACCCAGTACTTC
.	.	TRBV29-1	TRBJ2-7	CSVKGRTYEQYF	TGCAGCGTCAAGGGACGGACCTACGAGCAGTACTTC
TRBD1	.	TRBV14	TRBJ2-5	CASSQDDRAGTQYF	TGTGCCAGCAGCCAAGATGACAGGGCGGGGACCCAGTACTTC
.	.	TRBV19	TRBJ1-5	CASSTTSGGRQPQHF	TGTGCCAGTAGTACTACATCGGGGGGACGGCAGCCCCAGCATTTT
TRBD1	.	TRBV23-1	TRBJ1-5	CAQVTRQGKNQPQHF	TGCGCCCAGGTCACGAGACAGGGGAAAAATCAGCCCCAGCATTTT
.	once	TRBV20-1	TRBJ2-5	CSARGQGGEETQYF	TGCAGTGCTAGAGGCCAGGGCGGGGAAGAGACCCAGTACTTC
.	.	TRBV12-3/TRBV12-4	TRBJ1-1	CASSPPAGPPEAFF	TGTGCCAGCAGTCCCCCTGCAGGCCCCCCTGAAGCTTTCTTT
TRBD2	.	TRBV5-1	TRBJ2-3	CASRPGLAVDTQYF	TGCGCCAGCAGGCCGGGACTAGCGGTTGATACGCAGTATTTT
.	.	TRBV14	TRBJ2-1	CASSPTGLISYNEQFF	TGTGCCAGCAGCCCAACCGGGCTGATCTCCTACAATGAGCAGTTCTTC
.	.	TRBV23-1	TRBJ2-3	CATPLRQFDHTQYF	TGCGCCACCCCACTAAGACAGTTTGATCATACGCAGTATTTT
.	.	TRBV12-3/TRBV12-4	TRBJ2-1	CASRLSNEQFF	TGTGCCAGCAGATTGAGCAATGAGCAGTTCTTC
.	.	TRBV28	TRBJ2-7	CASSFHSSYEQYF	TGTGCCAGCAGTTTTCACAGCTCCTACGAGCAGTACTTC
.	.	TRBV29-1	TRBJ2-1	CSASTRSYNEQFF	TGCAGCGCCTCGACCCGCTCCTACAATGAGCAGTTCTTC
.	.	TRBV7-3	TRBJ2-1	CASSLNGLEQFF	TGTGCCAGCAGCTTAAACGGACTGGAGCAGTTCTTC
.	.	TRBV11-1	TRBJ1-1	CASSETMNTEAFF	TGTGCCAGCAGCGAGACCATGAACACTGAAGCTTTCTTT
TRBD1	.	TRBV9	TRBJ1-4	CASSVDRGLNNEKLFF	TGTGCCAGCAGCGTAGACAGGGGGCTCAATAATGAAAAACTGTTTTTT
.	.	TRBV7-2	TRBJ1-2	CASSPAWGDDGYTF	TGTGCCAGCAGCCCCGCCTGGGGGGATGACGGCTACACCTTC
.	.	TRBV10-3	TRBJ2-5	CAISNGPGETQYF	TGTGCCATCAGTAACGGACCTGGGGAGACCCAGTACTTC
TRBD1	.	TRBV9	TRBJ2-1	CASSGRSTGGSYNEQFF	TGTGCCAGCAGCGGAAGGAGTACAGGGGGCTCCTACAATGAGCAGTTCTTC
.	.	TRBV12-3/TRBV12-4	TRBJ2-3	CASRGGRRDTQYF	TGTGCCAGCAGGGGCGGGCGGAGAGATACGCAGTATTTT
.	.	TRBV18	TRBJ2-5	CASSPGLEETQYF	TGTGCCAGCTCACCGGGCCTTGAAGAGACCCAGTACTTC
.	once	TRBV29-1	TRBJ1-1	CSVRPGISGYEAFF	TGCAGCGTTCGGCCCGGGATATCGGGTTATGAAGCTTTCTTT
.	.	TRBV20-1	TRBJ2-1	CSAPNRGVGAGDEQFF	TGCAGTGCCCCCAATCGGGGGGTGGGGGCTGGCGATGAGCAGTTCTTC
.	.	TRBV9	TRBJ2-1	CASSVVPGGPREQFF	TGTGCCAGCAGCGTAGTTCCCGGGGGCCCCAGGGAGCAGTTCTTC
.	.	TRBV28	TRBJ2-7	CASSFGASYEQYF	TGTGCCAGCAGTTTTGGGGCTTCCTACGAGCAGTACTTC
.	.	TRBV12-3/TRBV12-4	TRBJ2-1	CASSFSEGTGNEQFF	TGTGCCAGCAGTTTCTCGGAGGGAACAGGCAATGAGCAGTTCTTC
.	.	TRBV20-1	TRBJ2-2	CSARGGNTGELFF	TGCAGTGCTAGAGGCGGGAACACCGGGGAGCTGTTTTTT
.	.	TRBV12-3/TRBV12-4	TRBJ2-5	CASSLSPGTQYF	TGTGCCAGCAGTTTGTCCCCCGGCACCCAGTACTTC
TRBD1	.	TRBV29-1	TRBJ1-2	CSVEDGAGGFGYTF	TGCAGCGTTGAAGATGGAGCAGGGGGCTTTGGCTACACCTTC
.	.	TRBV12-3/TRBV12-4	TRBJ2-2	CASSLSGQAVTGELFF	TGTGCCAGCAGTTTATCAGGTCAGGCGGTCACCGGGGAGCTGTTTTTT
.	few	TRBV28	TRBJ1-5	CASSSGNQPQHF	TGTGCCAGCAGTTCCGGGAATCAGCCCCAGCATTTT
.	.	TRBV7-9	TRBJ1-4	CASSPKGPNEKLFF	TGTGCCAGCAGCCCCAAGGGTCCTAATGAAAAACTGTTTTTT
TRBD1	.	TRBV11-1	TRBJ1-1	CASSYRPGTALPEAFF	TGTGCCAGCAGCTACCGACCCGGGACAGCACTCCCTGAAGCTTTCTTT
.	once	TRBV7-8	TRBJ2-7	CASSLDGGPYEQYF	TGTGCCAGCAGCTTAGACGGGGGCCCTTACGAGCAGTACTTC
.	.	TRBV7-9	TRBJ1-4	CASSLTKSNSEKLFF	TGTGCCAGCAGCTTGACTAAATCAAACTCTGAAAAACTGTTTTTT